A selection of T cell receptor beta chains follows, all from one sample in a study of blood T cell repertoires in COVID-19. Assay used: immunoSEQ multiplex PCR; TCRdb lists only in-frame clones, some missing. This table holds 350,000 to 450,000 clones, 85% found once. Sequencing used peripheral blood. All receptors come from a woman under 30 with acute or convalescent COVID-19. The CDR3 runs from the conserved cysteine through the conserved F or W. The D gene is left open where the match is weak. The size of a clone is reported for some rows only, either as once, few or many, or as a class for expanded clones.

TRBD1	TRBV10-2	NA	TRBJ2-7	CASTGQGYEQYF	TGCGCCAGCACCGGACAGGGCTACGAGCAGTACTTC
NA	TRBV5-6	NA	TRBJ1-1	CASSLGGPNTEAFF	TGTGCCAGCAGCTTGGGGGGGCCGAACACTGAAGCTTTCTTT
TRBD1	TRBV28	NA	TRBJ1-6	CASGGDSNNSPLHF	TGTGCCAGCGGTGGGGACAGTAATAATTCACCCCTCCACTTT
NA	TRBV6-2/TRBV6-3	few	TRBJ1-5	CASSYRGGSGNQPQHF	TGTGCCAGCAGTTACAGGGGAGGTAGTGGCAATCAGCCCCAGCATTTT
NA	TRBV5-4	once	TRBJ1-2	CASSSSARGEGYGYTF	TGTGCCAGCAGCTCGAGCGCTAGAGGTGAGGGCTATGGCTACACCTTC
NA	TRBV7-2	NA	TRBJ2-7	CASWGGGHEQYF	TGTGCCAGCTGGGGAGGTGGGCACGAGCAGTACTTC
NA	TRBV11-2	NA	TRBJ1-6	CASSLGRVMENSPLHF	TGTGCCAGCAGCTTGGGCAGGGTGATGGAAAATTCACCCCTCCACTTT
NA	TRBV29-1	NA	TRBJ2-3	CSVAPGVDTQYF	TGCAGCGTTGCCCCAGGCGTGGATACGCAGTATTTT
NA	TRBV5-1	NA	TRBJ2-1	CASSRRDSNEQFF	TGCGCCAGCAGCCGGCGGGACTCCAATGAGCAGTTCTTC
NA	TRBV5-1	NA	TRBJ1-1	CASSLEGVPNTEAFF	TGCGCCAGCAGCTTGGAAGGGGTACCGAACACTGAAGCTTTCTTT
TRBD1	TRBV5-6	NA	TRBJ1-2	CASSSGTGAYGYTF	TGTGCCAGCAGCTCCGGGACAGGGGCCTATGGCTACACCTTC
NA	TRBV27	NA	TRBJ1-1	CASSPPGWNTEAFF	TGTGCCAGCAGTCCCCCCGGTTGGAACACTGAAGCTTTCTTT
TRBD1	TRBV6-5	NA	TRBJ1-2	CASSYTDRAGGYTF	TGTGCCAGCAGTTACACGGACAGGGCCGGTGGCTACACCTTC
TRBD1	TRBV19	NA	TRBJ1-2	CASSDGRGSAERGYTF	TGTGCCAGTAGCGATGGCAGGGGGTCGGCAGAGCGTGGCTACACCTTC
NA	TRBV19	NA	TRBJ1-5	CASTSGENSNQPQHF	TGTGCCAGTACCTCAGGGGAAAATAGCAATCAGCCCCAGCATTTT
NA	TRBV18	NA	TRBJ1-2	CASSGGGGSYGYTF	TGTGCCAGCTCAGGGGGCGGCGGGAGCTATGGCTACACCTTC
NA	TRBV7-9	NA	TRBJ1-3	CASTKVGTSTGNTIYF	TGTGCCAGCACCAAAGTTGGGACATCTACTGGAAACACCATATATTTT
NA	TRBV19	NA	TRBJ1-1	CASSGEGVMNTEAFF	TGTGCCAGTAGTGGGGAGGGCGTCATGAACACTGAAGCTTTCTTT
TRBD2	TRBV6-5	few	TRBJ2-1	CASSSHSSGVYNEQFF	TGTGCCAGCAGTTCCCATTCTAGCGGGGTGTACAATGAGCAGTTCTTC
TRBD1	TRBV11-1	NA	TRBJ1-2	CASSVTGNYGYTF	TGTGCCAGCAGCGTGACAGGGAACTATGGCTACACCTTC
NA	TRBV13	NA	TRBJ1-2	CASSSHPSEGYGYTF	TGTGCCAGCAGCTCGCACCCCTCGGAGGGCTATGGCTACACCTTC
TRBD1	TRBV6-5	NA	TRBJ2-7	CASSSIGTAYEQYF	TGTGCCAGCAGTTCGATCGGGACAGCCTACGAGCAGTACTTC
TRBD2	TRBV11-2	NA	TRBJ2-3	CASSPSGAGGSADTQYF	TGTGCCAGCAGCCCCAGTGGGGCGGGGGGAAGTGCAGATACGCAGTATTTT
NA	TRBV11-2	NA	TRBJ1-2	CASSLGGNGYTF	TGTGCCAGCAGTCTGGGGGGTAATGGCTACACCTTC
NA	TRBV11-1	NA	TRBJ2-1	CASSLSGGQYNEQFF	TGTGCCAGCAGCTTATCCGGGGGACAGTACAATGAGCAGTTCTTC